This T cell receptor (beta chain) comes out of a study of T cell responses to AZD1222 COVID-19 vaccine. CDR3 length equals 15 residues. The germline V gene encodes CDR1 SGHVS and CDR2 FNYEAQ. With V trimmed by 4 bases and J by 4 bases, 8 bases remained unmatched. Clones were sequenced by immunoSEQ multiplex PCR, and TCRdb holds only the in-frame ones, with some missing. The data show tens of thousands of clones, with around 90% seen just once and less than 20% held by the top ten. Findings and limits, study-wide: The donor group comprised mostly white British people and more females; the analysis possibly underestimated clonal diversity. Epitopes outside B.1.351 and B.1.1.7 mutated regions reportedly drew nearly half of spike TCRs.

As to this clone: The antigen is not known.

The TCR comes from an adult who received the AZD1222 COVID-19 vaccine. The specimen was peripheral blood, collected 28 days after the second AZD1222 dose. The rearrangement joins TRBV7-6 to TRBJ2-3; 7 positions match TRBD2. CDR3 sequence: CASSSLLGGADTQYF. CDR3 nucleotides: TGTGCCAGCAGCTCACTTTTGGGGGGGGCAGATACGCAGTATTTT.